The T cell receptor (beta chain) described here comes from a study of blood T cell repertoires in COVID-19. Background on the study: Both acute and convalescent COVID-19 samples were obtained from the United States, Italy and Spain.

Using immunoSEQ multiplex PCR, the repertoire was profiled, and TCRdb retains in-frame clones only, with some absent. The data hold 110,000 to 150,000 clones, with 65% to 90% observed a single time. Germline CDR1 SGHAT, CDR2 FQNNGV. The CDR3 loop spans 14 amino acids. Trimming at V came to 6 bases and at J to 3 bases, leaving 4 bases not matched to a gene. Input material: peripheral blood. The genes are TRBV11-2 and TRBJ2-7; TRBD2 matches at 11 bases. The receptor was isolated from a man over 45 with acute or convalescent COVID-19. Here the CDR3 reads CASSGLAGDYEQYF. CDR3 sequence (DNA): TGTGCCAGCAGTGGACTAGCGGGTGACTACGAGCAGTACTTC.